The entry below gives a single T cell receptor (beta chain) sequence along with its context. What it binds is unknown. This entry is derived from a study of CD8 T cells in ankylosing spondylitis. Study-wide results and caveats: Disease-linked clones were CD8+ and relatively rare in peripheral blood. What seemed typical of ankylosing spondylitis blood was a TCR beta motif built from about eight highly homologous variants. Matched ankylosing spondylitis synovial fluid reportedly showed significant enrichment of disease-linked clones.

V lost 1 base and J 2 bases, leaving 9 bases between the germline ends. Germline CDR1 SEHNR, CDR2 FQNEAQ (reference sequence). CDR3 length: 14 amino acids. Generation of TCR beta libraries employed quantitative 5'-RACE incorporating molecular barcodes. TCRdb analysed the 5' RACE reads with MiXCR anew, one entry per CDR3 protein. The data show about 700,000 distinct CDR3 sequences, 19% seen once. The rearrangement joins TRBV7-9 to TRBJ2-7, with a possible D match to TRBD2 (6 bases). Sequencing was carried out using blood, either unsorted or a sorted T cell fraction (not recorded which). This clonotype originated in a male donor with ankylosing spondylitis. CDR3 sequence: CASSLGEVTYEQYF. The CDR3 DNA is TGTGCCAGCAGCTTAGGGGAGGTAACCTACGAGCAGTACTTC.